These 7 T cell receptor beta chains were sequenced from one sample in a study of T cell repertoires in cytomegalovirus infection. Via MiXCR, TCRdb re-called the reads, giving one row per CDR3 protein. The table includes hundreds of thousands of distinct CDR3 sequences, approximately 42% detected once. No cognate antigen is known for these TCRs. The sequencing here drew on cultured PBMCs, taken from culture after CMV antigen stimulation. These receptors were obtained from a human donor in good health (CMV status not recorded). Some clones in this sample may be carry-over from other donors' samples.

V gene TRBV20-1 combines with J gene TRBJ1-6, with TRBD1 as a possible D gene (6 bases). Trimming stripped 1 base from V and 5 bases from J, with 15 bases between. Germline V gene data show CDR1 as DFQATT and CDR2 as SNEGSKA (reference sequence). This CDR3 is 16 amino acids long. The CDR3 spells CSARVGWQGNNSPLHF. The CDR3 DNA sequence: TGCAGTGCTAGAGTGGGATGGCAGGGGAATAATTCACCCCTCCACTTT.

In nucleotides, the CDR3 is TGTGCCAGCAGTTACGGGGACGATCTAGGTCAGCCCCAGCATTTT. This translates into CASSYGDDLGQPQHF. V usage is TRBV6-2 or TRBV6-3 and J usage is TRBJ1-5, with D possibly TRBD1 on 5 matching bases. Trimming shortened V by 2 bases and J by 6 bases, and 14 bases separated the two germline ends. The germline gives CDR1 MNHEY, CDR2 SVGEGT. The CDR3 runs to 15 residues.

This clonotype appeared a few times. V and J are TRBV19 and TRBJ2-5, with 9 bases lining up with TRBD1. Germline loops: CDR1 LNHDA, CDR2 SQIVND (reference sequence). This CDR3 has 13 amino acids. Unmatched junction bases numbered 6, after V lost 9 bases and J lost 4 bases. CDR3 nucleotides: TGTGCCAGCAGGGGACAGGGACGAGAGACCCAGTACTTC. Protein product: CASRGQGRETQYF.

This clonotype was counted only a few times. V gene TRBV7-4 combines with J gene TRBJ2-1; 11 bases line up with TRBD2. After removal of 6 bases from V and 9 bases from J, the junction contained 7 bases not matched to a gene. CDR1 and CDR2 (germline): SGHVT, SQSDAQ. The CDR3 covers 14 residues. Here the CDR3 reads CASRVTSGVGEQFF. The CDR3 nucleotides are TGTGCCAGCAGGGTGACTAGCGGGGTGGGTGAGCAGTTCTTC.

This chain joins TRBV2 and TRBJ2-3; the D gene is possibly TRBD1 (6 bases). V was trimmed by 4 bases and J by 4 bases, leaving 15 bases between them. Looked up from germline, CDR1 is SNHLY and CDR2 is FYNNEI. The CDR3 loop spans 15 amino acids. CDR3 amino acids: CASSGQDPHADTQYF. Here the CDR3 DNA reads TGTGCCAGCAGTGGACAGGACCCACACGCAGATACGCAGTATTTT.

This clonotype was seen a handful of times. The chain uses TRBV12-5 and TRBJ2-5; D perhaps matches TRBD1 (6 bases). Looked up from germline, CDR1 is LGHNT and CDR2 is FRNRAP. V lost 3 bases and J lost 14, with 10 bases in between. This CDR3 comprises 10 residues. CDR3 residues: CASGFPDSYF. CDR3 nucleotides: TGTGCTAGTGGTTTCCCGGACAGCTACTTC.

This clonotype was counted a few times. The genes are TRBV7-6 and TRBJ2-1, with 7 nucleotides matching TRBD1. V shed 1 base and J 7 bases; nucleotides not matched to a gene: 4. Germline V gene lookup returns CDR1 SGHVS and CDR2 FNYEAQ. CDR3 length: 14 residues. The DNA of the CDR3 is TGTGCCAGCAGCTTAGTAGAGACAGGGAATGAGCAGTTCTTC. It codes for CASSLVETGNEQFF.